This T cell receptor (beta chain) came from a study of cytomegalovirus exposure and HLA in healthy donors. The length of the CDR3 is 14 residues. Germline V gene sequence: CDR1 SGHRS, CDR2 YFSETQ. The V and J ends lost 4 bases and 4 bases respectively, with 14 bases between them. The protocol was immunoSEQ multiplex PCR, while the TCRdb copy is restricted to in-frame clones and leaves out a portion. The sample comprises 45,000 to 60,000 clones, 80% to 95% of which are singletons, and about 6% rests with the top ten. Sequenced: PBMCs. The TCR sequence derives from a woman between 18 and 30 years old in good health and CMV-seronegative. V usage is TRBV5-1 and J usage is TRBJ1-2, with a tentative D call TRBD1 (6 bases). CDR3 DNA sequence: TGCGCCAGCAGCGTAACGACAGGCGTCTATGGCTACACCTTC. Translating gives CASSVTTGVYGYTF.